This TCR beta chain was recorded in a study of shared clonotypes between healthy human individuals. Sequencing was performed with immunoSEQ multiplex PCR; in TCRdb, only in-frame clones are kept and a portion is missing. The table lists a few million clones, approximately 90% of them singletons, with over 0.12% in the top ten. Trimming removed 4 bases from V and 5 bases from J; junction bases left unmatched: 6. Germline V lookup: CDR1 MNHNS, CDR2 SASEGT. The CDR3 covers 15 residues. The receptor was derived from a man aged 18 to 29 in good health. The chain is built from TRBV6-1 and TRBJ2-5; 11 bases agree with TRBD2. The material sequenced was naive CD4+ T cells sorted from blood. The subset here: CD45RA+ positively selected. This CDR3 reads CASSGGLAGRETQYF. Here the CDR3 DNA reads TGTGCCAGCAGTGGCGGACTAGCGGGTAGGGAGACCCAGTACTTC.